This paragraph covers one T cell receptor beta chain sequence. Germline CDR1 reads LGHNA; CDR2 reads YNFKEQ. This CDR3 comprises 16 residues. Trimming removed 0 bases from V and 5 bases from J; junction bases left unmatched: 8. The sample comes from a study of blood T cell repertoires in COVID-19. How the authors handled the data: Estimates of nucleated cell counts were drawn from the amplification of reference gene primers. TCRdb's copy holds only in-frame clones and misses some; the assay was immunoSEQ multiplex PCR. V and J calls and clone size are given by that table; D and trimming were obtained from the DNA. The sample holds tens of thousands of clones, over 80% seen once.

Sequencing was done on a sample of peripheral blood. The rearrangement joins TRBV4-2 to TRBJ2-5; 8 bases are a match to TRBD1. This receptor was identified in a human donor with active COVID-19. The donor label of this sample is uncertain. The CDR3 DNA sequence: TGTGCCAGCAGCCAAGATTCCGGCAGGGGGCTGGAGACCCAGTACTTC. It codes for CASSQDSGRGLETQYF.